What follows is one T cell receptor (beta chain) and its context. These data belong to a study of blood T cell repertoires in COVID-19. Study context: T cells, B-cell-depleted T cells, or PBMCs provided the cDNA or gDNA that served as material.

The ends lost 2 bases at V and 7 bases at J; junction bases unmatched: 12. The CDR3 is made up of 16 amino acids. The germline V gene has CDR1 SEHNR and CDR2 FQNEAQ (reference sequence). Sequencing used immunoSEQ multiplex PCR; TCRdb keeps in-frame clones, though not all of them. The table lists under 350,000 clones, roughly 89% of them singletons. The genes are TRBV7-9 and TRBJ1-1, with 8 bases that match TRBD1. Input material: peripheral blood. This clonotype originated in a man aged 50 to 59 with acute or convalescent COVID-19. The DNA of the CDR3 is TGTGCCAGCAGCTTACAGGGGGACAGGATCCCTTTTGAAGCTTTCTTT. Translating gives CASSLQGDRIPFEAFF.